The 16 T cell receptor beta chains in this list originate from one sample, sequenced in a study of naive and memory T cell subsets (dated by TCRdb to 2017 to 2019). Their target antigens are unknown. Libraries came from UMI-ligation and nested PCR. Sequencing instrument: Illumina MiSeq. The beta constant-region primer was an equimolar mix of two oligonucleotides covering both TRBC1 and TRBC2. Four rounds of PCR were used to amplify ligated cDNA, with nested alpha and beta constant-region primers being used together with the SP2 primer. Clones were called with MiXCR by TCRdb after fastp trimmed the public reads at Q25, and only in-frame beta chains were retained. Entries that share a CDR3 protein sequence are merged under the most common genes and DNA. Across this sample there are roughly 140,000 distinct CDR3 sequences, with approximately 20% seen only once. Around 0.63% of the sample is in the top ten clones.

Summary of the overall study and its limitations: A few larger clonotypes were found in naive repertoires, especially CD8, and these larger clonotypes were possibly memory cells re-expressing CD45RA.

Specimen: naive CD8+ T cells from blood. The sample's cell subset or site label is to be understood as: naive T cells, CD45RA high CD27+. The receptors come from a human donor in good health.

This clonotype was found a few times. The chain carries TRBV12-3 or TRBV12-4 and TRBJ1-4, with D perhaps matching TRBD1 (6 bases). Trimming cost V 3 bases and J 3 bases, with 23 bases left between them. The CDR3 runs 19 residues. CDR3 nucleotide sequence: TGTGCCAGCAGTTTCACGGAGTGGCAGGGGAACGAGGCTAATGAAAAACTGTTTTTT. This translates into CASSFTEWQGNEANEKLFF.

The J gene is TRBJ2-7, the V gene TRBV13; D is unclear. Trimming cost V 4 bases and J 4 bases, with 8 bases left between them. The germline V gene has CDR1 PRHDT and CDR2 FYEKMQ (reference sequence). The CDR3 runs to 12 residues. CDR3 in amino acids: CASSSGRYEQYF. For the CDR3, the DNA is TGTGCCAGCAGCTCCGGACGTTACGAGCAGTACTTC. The full variable domain, rest sourced from reference TRBV13 and TRBJ2-7, is AAGVIQSPRHLIKEKRETATLKCYPIPRHDTVYWYQQGPGQDPQFLISFYEKMQSDKGSIPDRFSAQQFSDYHSELNMSSLELGDSALYFCASSSGRYEQYFGPGTRLTVT.

This clonotype has only a few counts. The rearrangement uses TRBV20-1 and TRBJ2-3; 7 positions agree with TRBD2. Germline trimming cut 0 bases from V and 2 bases from J; bases unmatched to any gene: 20. CDR1 is DFQATT and CDR2 is SNEGSKA in the germline V gene (reference sequence). This CDR3 spans 20 amino acids. This CDR3 is CSARERSVAWEGRYTDTQYF. The CDR3 bases are TGCAGTGCTAGAGAAAGGTCGGTCGCGTGGGAGGGCCGATACACAGATACGCAGTATTTT.

This clonotype was seen a handful of times. The rearrangement joins TRBV11-1 to TRBJ2-7; TRBD1 might be the D (6 bases). V was trimmed by 5 bases and J by 3 bases, leaving 17 bases between them. Germline V gives CDR1 SGHAT, CDR2 FQDESV (reference sequence). This CDR3 comprises 15 residues. CDR3 amino acids: CASSNHRQDHYEQYF. Here the CDR3 DNA reads TGTGCCAGCAGCAACCACCGACAGGACCACTACGAGCAGTACTTC.

This clonotype appeared a few times. This sequence joins TRBV29-1 and TRBJ2-1, with 8 bases that match TRBD1. Germline values: CDR1 SQVTM, CDR2 ANQGSEA. The CDR3 is 12 amino acids. The V segment lost 5 bases and the J segment 5 bases; nucleotides outside the gene matches: 2. The CDR3 coding sequence is TGCAGCGTTAGGACAGGGAACAATGAGCAGTTCTTC. Translating it yields CSVRTGNNEQFF.

This clonotype was detected a few times. The V gene is TRBV4-1, the J gene TRBJ1-1; no clear D gene. The germline V gene has CDR1 MGHRA and CDR2 YSYEKL. V lost 0 bases and J 0 bases, leaving 11 bases between the germline ends. The CDR3 is 16 residues long. The CDR3 DNA is TGCGCCAGCAGCCAAGAGCCCTCGTCGATGAACACTGAAGCTTTCTTT. Translating it yields CASSQEPSSMNTEAFF.

This chain links TRBV28 with TRBJ2-7, with no clear D. V lost 5 bases and J lost 1, with 18 bases in between. Germline V lookup: CDR1 MDHEN, CDR2 SYDVKM. The CDR3 has 16 residues. CDR3 DNA sequence: TGTGCCAGCAGTCCCTCTCTAGGAGAGAAGTCCTACGAGCAGTACTTC. It is translated as CASSPSLGEKSYEQYF.

This clonotype showed up many times. The rearrangement uses TRBV7-9 and TRBJ2-5; D possibly uses TRBD1 or TRBD2 (5 bases each). Germline loops: CDR1 SEHNR, CDR2 FQNEAQ (reference sequence). CDR3 size: 14 residues. The germline V and J ends were trimmed by 5 bases and 4 bases, with 14 bases remaining between them. CDR3 in amino acids: CASSPTWGRETQYF. The CDR3 DNA sequence: TGTGCCAGCAGCCCTACCTGGGGGAGAGAGACCCAGTACTTC.

The gene calls are TRBV19 and TRBJ1-1; D unresolved. The CDR3 has 12 amino acids. V was trimmed by 5 bases and J by 3 bases, leaving 7 bases between them. Looked up from germline, CDR1 is LNHDA and CDR2 is SQIVND (reference sequence). The CDR3 nucleotides are TGTGCCAGTAGTCCCCGGGACACTGAAGCTTTCTTT. Translated, it gives CASSPRDTEAFF. Full variable domain (outside the CDR3, taken from reference TRBV19 and TRBJ1-1): DGGITQSPKYLFRKEGQNVTLSCEQNLNHDAMYWYRQDPGQGLRLIYYSQIVNDFQKGDIAEGYSVSREKKESFPLTVTSAQKNPTAFYLCASSPRDTEAFFGQGTRLTVV.

In regard to this clonotype: The junction departs from the called germline gene at one end, perhaps through a read error. The chain links TRBV11-1 to TRBJ2-7; D gene ambiguous. This CDR3 has 15 amino acids. Germline V gene lookup returns CDR1 SGHAT and CDR2 FQDESV (reference sequence). The CDR3 region is CASSLTSEPSLGFSF. The CDR3 DNA reads TGTGCCAGCAGCTTAACCAGCGAGCCTTCTCTTGGGTTCTCGTTC. The full variable domain, its missing parts supplied by reference TRBV11-1 and TRBJ2-7, is EAEVAQSPRYKITEKSQAVAFWCDPISGHATLYWYRQILGQGPELLVQFQDESVVDDSQLPKDRFSAERLKGVDSTLKIQPAELGDSAMYLCASSLTSEPSLGFSFGPGTRLTVT.

The CDR3 DNA reads as TGTGCCAGCAGTGGATCGTTTGTGACGAACACTGAAGCTTTCTTT. Amino acid sequence: CASSGSFVTNTEAFF. This sequence joins TRBV27 and TRBJ1-1; D gene uncertain. CDR3 length: 15 residues. Germline CDR1 and CDR2: MNHEY and SMNVEV (reference sequence). V gave up 5 bases and J gave up 1 base, with 14 bases separating them.

This clonotype was observed a handful of times. V usage is TRBV4-1 and J usage is TRBJ1-2; D is undetermined. V was clipped by 2 bases and J by 7 bases, with 14 bases between them. This CDR3 region has 14 residues. CDR1 is MGHRA and CDR2 is YSYEKL in the germline V gene. The CDR3 loop reads CASSQLLAGGGYTF. The CDR3 DNA follows: TGCGCCAGCAGCCAATTGCTCGCAGGAGGTGGCTACACCTTC.

The rearrangement uses TRBV7-8 and TRBJ2-3; 7 nucleotides agree with TRBD2. V shed 5 bases and J 6 bases; nucleotides not matched to a gene: 17. The CDR3 sequence is 17 residues long. Per germline, CDR1 SGHVS and CDR2 FQNEAQ. The CDR3 nucleotides are TGTGCCAGCAGCCAACCATTGGGAGGGTATTCTACTGATACGCAGTATTTT. Translating gives CASSQPLGGYSTDTQYF.

This chain joins TRBV2 and TRBJ1-5; 12 nucleotides match TRBD1. The CDR3 is made up of 15 amino acids. The V gene's germline CDR1 is SNHLY and CDR2 FYNNEI. V lost 6 bases to trimming and J lost 2 bases; unmatched junction nucleotides: 2. CDR3 sequence reads: CASRGTGGGNQPQHF. The CDR3 region has the DNA TGTGCCAGCAGGGGGACAGGGGGCGGCAATCAGCCCCAGCATTTT.

The sample holds a few counts of this clonotype. This rearrangement joins TRBV28 to TRBJ2-2; 9 bases line up with TRBD2. The CDR3 sequence is 14 residues long. J lost 10 bases, V lost 3 bases, and 6 bases had no gene match. From germline, CDR1 is MDHEN and CDR2 SYDVKM. The CDR3 protein is CASSLLSGSPELFF. DNA of the CDR3: TGTGCCAGCAGTTTGCTTAGCGGGAGTCCGGAGCTGTTTTTT.

This clonotype was found a few times. This chain connects TRBV5-5 to TRBJ2-1, with D tentatively TRBD2 (6 bases). Germline V gene data show CDR1 as SGHKS and CDR2 as YYEKEE (reference sequence). Trimming removed 4 bases from V and 0 bases from J, with 17 bases in between. The CDR3 is 17 residues long. The CDR3 loop is CASSDSPGTSSYNEQFF. For the CDR3, the DNA is TGTGCCAGCAGCGATTCACCCGGGACTTCCTCCTACAATGAGCAGTTCTTC. Looking up the rest from reference TRBV5-5 and TRBJ2-1 gives the full variable domain: DAGVTQSPTHLIKTRGQQVTLRCSPISGHKSVSWYQQVLGQGPQFIFQYYEKEERGRGNFPDRFSARQFPNYSSELNVNALLLGDSALYLCASSDSPGTSSYNEQFFGPGTRLTVL.